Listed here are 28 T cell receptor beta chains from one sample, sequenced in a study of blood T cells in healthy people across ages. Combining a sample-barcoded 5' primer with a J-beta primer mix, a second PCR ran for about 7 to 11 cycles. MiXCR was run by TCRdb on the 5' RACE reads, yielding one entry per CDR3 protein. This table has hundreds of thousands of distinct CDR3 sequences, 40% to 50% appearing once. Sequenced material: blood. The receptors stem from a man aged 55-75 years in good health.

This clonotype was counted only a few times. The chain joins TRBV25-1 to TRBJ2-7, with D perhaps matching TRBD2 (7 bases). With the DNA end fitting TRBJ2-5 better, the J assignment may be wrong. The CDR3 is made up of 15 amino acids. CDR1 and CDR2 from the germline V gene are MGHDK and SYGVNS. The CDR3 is CASSERGAGRETQYF. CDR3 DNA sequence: TGTGCCAGCAGTGAACGGGGGGCAGGGCGGGAGACCCAGTACTTC.

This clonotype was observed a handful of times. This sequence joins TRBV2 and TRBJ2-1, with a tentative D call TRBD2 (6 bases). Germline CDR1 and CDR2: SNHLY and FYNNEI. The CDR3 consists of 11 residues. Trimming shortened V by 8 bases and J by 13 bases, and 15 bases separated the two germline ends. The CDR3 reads CASGGWETQFF. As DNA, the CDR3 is TGTGCCAGCGGGGGGTGGGAGACCCAGTTCTTC.

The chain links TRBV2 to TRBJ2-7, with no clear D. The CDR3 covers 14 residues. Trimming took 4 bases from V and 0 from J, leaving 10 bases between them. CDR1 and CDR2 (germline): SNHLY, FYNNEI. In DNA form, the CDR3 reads TGTGCCAGCAGTGCCGAGACATCCTCCTACGAGCAGTACTTC. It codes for CASSAETSSYEQYF. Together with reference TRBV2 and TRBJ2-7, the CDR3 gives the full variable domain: EPEVTQTPSHQVTQMGQEVILRCVPISNHLYFYWYRQILGQKVEFLVSFYNNEISEKSEIFDDQFSVERPDGSNFTLKIRSTKLEDSAMYFCASSAETSSYEQYFGPGTRLTVT.

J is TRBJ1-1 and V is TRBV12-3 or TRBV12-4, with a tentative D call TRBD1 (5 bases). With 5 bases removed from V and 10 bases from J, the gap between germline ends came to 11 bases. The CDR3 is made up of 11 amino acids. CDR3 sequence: CASSPGDAAFF. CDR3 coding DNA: TGTGCCAGCAGTCCGGGGGACGCAGCTTTCTTT.

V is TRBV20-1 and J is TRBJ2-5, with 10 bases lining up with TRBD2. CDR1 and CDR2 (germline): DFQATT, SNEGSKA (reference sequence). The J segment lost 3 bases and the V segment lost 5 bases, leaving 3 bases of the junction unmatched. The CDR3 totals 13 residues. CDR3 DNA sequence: TGCAGTGCTTGGGGACTAGCGAAAGAGACCCAGTACTTC. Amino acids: CSAWGLAKETQYF.

The DNA of the CDR3 is TGTGCCAGCAGTTTTTTGGACCCACGTTTGACTAATGAAAAACTGTTTTTT. Protein sequence: CASSFLDPRLTNEKLFF. The rearrangement uses TRBV12-3 or TRBV12-4 and TRBJ1-4, with D unclear. This CDR3 is 17 amino acids long. V was clipped by 3 bases and J by 2 bases, with 16 bases between them.

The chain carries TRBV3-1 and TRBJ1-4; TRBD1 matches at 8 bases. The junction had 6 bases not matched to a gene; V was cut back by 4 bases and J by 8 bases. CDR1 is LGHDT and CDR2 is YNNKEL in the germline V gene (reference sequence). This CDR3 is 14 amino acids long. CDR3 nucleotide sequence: TGTGCCAGCAGCCTGCGACAGGGGATGGAAAAACTGTTTTTT. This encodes CASSLRQGMEKLFF.

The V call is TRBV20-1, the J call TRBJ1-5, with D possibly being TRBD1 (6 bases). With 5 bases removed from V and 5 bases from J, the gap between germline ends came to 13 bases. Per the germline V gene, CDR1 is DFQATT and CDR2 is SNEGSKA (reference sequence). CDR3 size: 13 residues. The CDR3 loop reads CSAGQGSDQPQHF. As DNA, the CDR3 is TGCAGTGCTGGCCAGGGGTCGGATCAGCCCCAGCATTTT.

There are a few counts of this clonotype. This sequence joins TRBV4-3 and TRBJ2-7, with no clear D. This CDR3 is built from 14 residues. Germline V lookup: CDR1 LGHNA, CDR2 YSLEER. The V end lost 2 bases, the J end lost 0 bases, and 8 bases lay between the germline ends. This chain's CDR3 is CASSQFENSYEQYF. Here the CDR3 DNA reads TGCGCCAGCAGCCAATTCGAGAACTCCTACGAGCAGTACTTC.

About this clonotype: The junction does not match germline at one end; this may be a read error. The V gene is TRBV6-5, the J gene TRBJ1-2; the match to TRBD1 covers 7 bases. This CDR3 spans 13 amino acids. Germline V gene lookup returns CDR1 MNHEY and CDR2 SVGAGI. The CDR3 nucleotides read TGTGCCAGCAGTTACCAGGGGGGGAGAGGCTACGCCTTC. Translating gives CASSYQGGRGYAF.

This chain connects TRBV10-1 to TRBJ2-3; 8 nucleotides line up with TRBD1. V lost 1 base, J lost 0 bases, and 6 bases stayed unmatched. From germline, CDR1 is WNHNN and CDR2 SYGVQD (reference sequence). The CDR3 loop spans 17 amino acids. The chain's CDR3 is CASSEYQGAQSTDTQYF. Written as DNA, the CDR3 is TGCGCCAGCAGTGAGTATCAGGGGGCGCAGAGCACAGATACGCAGTATTTT.

The CDR3 region has the DNA TGTGCCAGCAGCTTTGGGACAGGCGGATTCGAGCAGTACTTC. Translated, it gives CASSFGTGGFEQYF. The genes are TRBV5-6 and TRBJ2-7; 8 bases are a match to TRBD1. This CDR3 contains 14 residues. Germline assignment: CDR1 SGHDT and CDR2 YYEEEE. V lost 2 bases, J lost 6 bases, and 7 bases stayed unmatched. The full variable domain, in which reference TRBV5-6 and TRBJ2-7 provide the parts outside the CDR3, is DAGVTQSPTHLIKTRGQQVTLRCSPKSGHDTVSWYQQALGQGPQFIFQYYEEEERQRGNFPDRFSGHQFPNYSSELNVNALLLGDSALYLCASSFGTGGFEQYFGPGTRLTVT.

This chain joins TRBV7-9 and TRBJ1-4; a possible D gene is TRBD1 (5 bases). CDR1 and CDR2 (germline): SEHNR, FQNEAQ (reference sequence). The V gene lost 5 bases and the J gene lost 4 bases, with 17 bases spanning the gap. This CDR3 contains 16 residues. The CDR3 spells CASSGGEGRSNEKLFF. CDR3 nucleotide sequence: TGTGCCAGCAGCGGAGGTGAGGGACGGAGTAATGAAAAACTGTTTTTT.

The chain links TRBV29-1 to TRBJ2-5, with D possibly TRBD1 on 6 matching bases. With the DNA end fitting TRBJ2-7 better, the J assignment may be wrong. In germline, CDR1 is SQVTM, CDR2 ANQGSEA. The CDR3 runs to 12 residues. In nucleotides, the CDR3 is TGCAGCGTTGGGGGGCGTCTCGGCGAGCAGTACTTC. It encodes CSVGGRLGEQYF.

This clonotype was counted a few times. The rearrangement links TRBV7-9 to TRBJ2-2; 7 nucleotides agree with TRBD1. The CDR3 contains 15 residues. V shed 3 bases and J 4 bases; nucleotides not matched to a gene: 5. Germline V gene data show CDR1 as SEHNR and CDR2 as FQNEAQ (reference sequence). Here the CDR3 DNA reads TGTGCCAGCAGCTTGGGACAGATGGGCACCGGGGAGCTGTTTTTT. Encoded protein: CASSLGQMGTGELFF. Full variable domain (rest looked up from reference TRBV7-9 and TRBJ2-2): DTGVSQNPRHKITKRGQNVTFRCDPISEHNRLYWYRQTLGQGPEFLTYFQNEAQLEKSRLLSDRFSAERPKGSFSTLEIQRTEQGDSAMYLCASSLGQMGTGELFFGEGSRLTVL.

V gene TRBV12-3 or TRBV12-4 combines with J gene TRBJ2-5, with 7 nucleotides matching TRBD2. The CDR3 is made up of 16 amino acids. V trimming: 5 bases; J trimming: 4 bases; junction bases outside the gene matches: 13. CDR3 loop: CASSPRGAGSRETQYF. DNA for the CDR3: TGTGCCAGCAGTCCCCGTGGAGCGGGGTCCAGAGAGACCCAGTACTTC.

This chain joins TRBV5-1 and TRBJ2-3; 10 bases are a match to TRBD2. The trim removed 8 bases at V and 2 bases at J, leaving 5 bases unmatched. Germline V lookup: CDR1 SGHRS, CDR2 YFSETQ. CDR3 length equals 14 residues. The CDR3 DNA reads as TGCGCCAGTACTAGCGGGGAGATCACAGATACGCAGTATTTT. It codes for CASTSGEITDTQYF.

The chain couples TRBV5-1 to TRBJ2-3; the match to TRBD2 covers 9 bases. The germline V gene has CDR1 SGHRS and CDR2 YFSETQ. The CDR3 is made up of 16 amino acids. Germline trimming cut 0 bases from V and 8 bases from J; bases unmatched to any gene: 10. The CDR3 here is CASSLAGVAGDPTQYF. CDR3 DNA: TGCGCCAGCAGCTTGGCCGGGGTAGCGGGGGATCCTACGCAGTATTTT.

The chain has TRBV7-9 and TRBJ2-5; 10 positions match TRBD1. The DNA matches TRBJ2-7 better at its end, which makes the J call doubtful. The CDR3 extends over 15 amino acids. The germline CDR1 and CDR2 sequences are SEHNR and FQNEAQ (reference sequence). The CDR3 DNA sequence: TGTGCCAGCAGCTTAGAAGGGACAGGGGCCCACGAGCAGTACTTC. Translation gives CASSLEGTGAHEQYF.

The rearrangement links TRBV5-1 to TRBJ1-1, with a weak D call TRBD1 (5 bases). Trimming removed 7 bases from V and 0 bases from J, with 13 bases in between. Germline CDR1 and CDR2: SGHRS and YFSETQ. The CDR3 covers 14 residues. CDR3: CASAREGVNTEAFF. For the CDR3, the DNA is TGCGCCAGCGCCAGGGAGGGTGTGAACACTGAAGCTTTCTTT.

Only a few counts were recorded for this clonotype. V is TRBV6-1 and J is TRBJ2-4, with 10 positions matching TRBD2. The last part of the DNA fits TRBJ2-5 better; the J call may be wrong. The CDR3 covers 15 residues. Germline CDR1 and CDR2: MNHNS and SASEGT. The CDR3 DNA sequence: TGTGCCAGCAGTCGAAGCGGGGGGGCCGGTGAGACCCAGTACTTC. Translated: CASSRSGGAGETQYF.

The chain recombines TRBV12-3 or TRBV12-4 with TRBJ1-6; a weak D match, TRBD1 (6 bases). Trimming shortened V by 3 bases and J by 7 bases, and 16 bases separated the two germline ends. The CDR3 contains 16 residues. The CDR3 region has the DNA TGTGCCAGCAGTTTCAGGACAGCCGAAGGGAATTCACCCCTCCACTTT. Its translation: CASSFRTAEGNSPLHF.

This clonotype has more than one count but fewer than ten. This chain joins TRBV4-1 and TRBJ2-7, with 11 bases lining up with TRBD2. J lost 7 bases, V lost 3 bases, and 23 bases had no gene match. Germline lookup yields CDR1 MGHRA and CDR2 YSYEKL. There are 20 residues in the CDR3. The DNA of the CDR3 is TGCGCCAGCAGCCAGGCTAGCGGGGGGACCGGTTGGGATAACTACAATGAGCAGTACTTC. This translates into CASSQASGGTGWDNYNEQYF.

This CDR3 is CASSRAPAETQYF. The CDR3 DNA is TGTGCCAGCAGTAGGGCCCCGGCAGAGACCCAGTACTTC. The chain is built from TRBV2 and TRBJ2-5; D is uncertain. The CDR3 covers 13 residues. The V gene lost 5 bases and the J gene lost 4 bases, with 11 bases spanning the gap. The V gene's germline CDR1 is SNHLY and CDR2 FYNNEI.

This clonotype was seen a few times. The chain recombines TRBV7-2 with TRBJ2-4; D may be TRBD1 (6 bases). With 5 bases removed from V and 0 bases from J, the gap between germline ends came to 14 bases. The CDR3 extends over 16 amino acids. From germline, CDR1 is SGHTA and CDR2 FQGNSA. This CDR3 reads CASSPQGALAKNIQYF. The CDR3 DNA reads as TGTGCCAGCAGCCCACAGGGCGCCCTAGCCAAAAACATTCAGTACTTC. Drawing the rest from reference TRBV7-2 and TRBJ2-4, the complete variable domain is GAGVSQSPSNKVTEKGKDVELRCDPISGHTALYWYRQSLGQGLEFLIYFQGNSAPDKSGLPSDRFSAERTGGSVSTLTIQRTQQEDSAVYLCASSPQGALAKNIQYFGAGTRLSVL.

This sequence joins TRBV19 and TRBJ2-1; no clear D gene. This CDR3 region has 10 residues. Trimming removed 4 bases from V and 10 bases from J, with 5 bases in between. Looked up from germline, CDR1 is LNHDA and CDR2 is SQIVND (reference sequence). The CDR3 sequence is CASSSGEQFF. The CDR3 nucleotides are TGTGCCAGTAGTAGTGGCGAGCAGTTCTTC.

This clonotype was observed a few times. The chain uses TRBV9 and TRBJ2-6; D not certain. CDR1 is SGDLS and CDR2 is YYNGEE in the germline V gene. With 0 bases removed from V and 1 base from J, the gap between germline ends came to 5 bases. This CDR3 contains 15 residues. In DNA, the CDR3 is TGTGCCAGCAGCGTAGTAGGGTCTGGGGCCAACGTCCTGACTTTC. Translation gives CASSVVGSGANVLTF.

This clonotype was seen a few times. CDR3 DNA sequence: TGTGCCAGCAGCATCCGGATATCCTACGAGCAGTACTTC. Translation gives CASSIRISYEQYF. The chain couples TRBV7-2 to TRBJ2-7; no firm D call. V lost 5 bases and J lost 1, with 9 bases in between. CDR3 size: 13 residues. Germline V CDR1 and CDR2: SGHTA, FQGNSA.